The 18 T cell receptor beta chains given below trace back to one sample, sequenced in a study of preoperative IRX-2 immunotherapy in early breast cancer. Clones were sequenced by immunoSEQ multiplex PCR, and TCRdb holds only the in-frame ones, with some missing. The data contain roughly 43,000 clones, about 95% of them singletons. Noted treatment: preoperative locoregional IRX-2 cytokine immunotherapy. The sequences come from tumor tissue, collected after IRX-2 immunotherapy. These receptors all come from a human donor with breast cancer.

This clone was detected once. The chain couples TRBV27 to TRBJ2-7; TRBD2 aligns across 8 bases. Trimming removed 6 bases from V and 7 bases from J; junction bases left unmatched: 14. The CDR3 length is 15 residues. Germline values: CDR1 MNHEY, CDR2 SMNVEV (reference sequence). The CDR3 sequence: CASSPLGAGGVEQYF. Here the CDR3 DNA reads TGTGCCAGCAGCCCCCTTGGCGCGGGGGGCGTTGAGCAGTACTTC.

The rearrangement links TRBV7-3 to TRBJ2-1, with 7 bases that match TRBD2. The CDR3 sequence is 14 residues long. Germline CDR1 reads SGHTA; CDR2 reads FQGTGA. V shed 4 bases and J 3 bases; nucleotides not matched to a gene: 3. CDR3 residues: CASSWGGGYNEQFF. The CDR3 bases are TGTGCCAGCAGCTGGGGCGGGGGCTACAATGAGCAGTTCTTC.

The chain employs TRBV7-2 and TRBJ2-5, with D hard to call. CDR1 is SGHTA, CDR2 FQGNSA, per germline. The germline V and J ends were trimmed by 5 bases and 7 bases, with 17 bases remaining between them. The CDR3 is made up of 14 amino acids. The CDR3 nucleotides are TGTGCCAGCAGCCCCACGAACACCCTTTGGACCCAGTACTTC. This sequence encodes CASSPTNTLWTQYF.

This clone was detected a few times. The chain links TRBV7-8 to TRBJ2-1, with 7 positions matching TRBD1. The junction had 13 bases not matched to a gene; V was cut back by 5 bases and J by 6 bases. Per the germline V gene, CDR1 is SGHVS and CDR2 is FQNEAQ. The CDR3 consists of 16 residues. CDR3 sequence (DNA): TGTGCCAGCAGCACCCGACAGGGCCGGTCTCTCAATGAGCAGTTCTTC. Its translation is CASSTRQGRSLNEQFF.

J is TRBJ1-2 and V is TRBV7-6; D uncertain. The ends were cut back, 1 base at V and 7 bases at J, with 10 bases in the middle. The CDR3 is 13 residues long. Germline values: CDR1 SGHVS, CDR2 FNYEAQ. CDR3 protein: CASSLERGSGYTF. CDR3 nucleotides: TGTGCCAGCAGCTTAGAACGAGGGAGTGGCTACACCTTC.

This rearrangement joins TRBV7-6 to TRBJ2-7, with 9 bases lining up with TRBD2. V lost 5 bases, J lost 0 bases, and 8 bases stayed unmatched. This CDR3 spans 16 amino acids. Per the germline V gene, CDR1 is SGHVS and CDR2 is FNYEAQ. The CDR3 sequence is CASSQRGLASSYEQYF. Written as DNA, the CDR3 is TGTGCCAGCAGCCAAAGAGGACTAGCGAGCTCCTACGAGCAGTACTTC.

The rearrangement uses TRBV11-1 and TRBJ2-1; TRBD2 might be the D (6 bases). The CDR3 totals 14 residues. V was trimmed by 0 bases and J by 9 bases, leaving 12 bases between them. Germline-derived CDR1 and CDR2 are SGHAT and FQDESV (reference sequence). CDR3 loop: CASSLARGFGEQFF. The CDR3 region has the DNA TGTGCCAGCAGCTTAGCGCGGGGTTTCGGTGAGCAGTTCTTC.

The CDR3: CASSLGSYDQPQHF. The CDR3 DNA is TGCGCCAGCAGCTTGGGCAGTTATGATCAGCCCCAGCATTTT. The gene calls are TRBV5-1 and TRBJ1-5; D gene unclear. V was cut by 0 bases and J by 5 bases, with 9 bases left in between. CDR1 is SGHRS, CDR2 YFSETQ, per germline. The CDR3 is 14 residues long.

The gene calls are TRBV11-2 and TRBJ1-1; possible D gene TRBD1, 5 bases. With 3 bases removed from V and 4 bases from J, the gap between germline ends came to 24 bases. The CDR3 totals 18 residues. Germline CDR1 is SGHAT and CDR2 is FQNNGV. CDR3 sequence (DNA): TGTGCCAGCAGCTTCTTCCACGGGGGAGGCACCACCGGCACTGAAGCTTTCTTT. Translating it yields CASSFFHGGGTTGTEAFF.

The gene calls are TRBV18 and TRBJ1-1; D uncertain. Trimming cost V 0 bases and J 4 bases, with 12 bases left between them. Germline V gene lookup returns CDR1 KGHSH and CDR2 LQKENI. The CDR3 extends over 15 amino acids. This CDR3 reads CASSPPAPGPTEAFF. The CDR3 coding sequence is TGTGCCAGCTCACCACCGGCCCCCGGGCCCACTGAAGCTTTCTTT.

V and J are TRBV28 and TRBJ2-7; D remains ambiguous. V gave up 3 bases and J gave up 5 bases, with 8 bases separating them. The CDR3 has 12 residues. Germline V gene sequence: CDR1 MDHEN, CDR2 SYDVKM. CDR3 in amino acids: CASSLGFNEQYF. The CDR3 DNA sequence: TGTGCCAGCAGTTTGGGGTTTAACGAGCAGTACTTC.

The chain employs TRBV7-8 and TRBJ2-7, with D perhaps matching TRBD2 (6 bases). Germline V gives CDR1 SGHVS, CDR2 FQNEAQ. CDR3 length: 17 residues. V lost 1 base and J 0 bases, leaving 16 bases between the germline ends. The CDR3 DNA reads TGTGCCAGCAGCTTAGTATTGGGTCCCGGGGGCTCCTACGAGCAGTACTTC. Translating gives CASSLVLGPGGSYEQYF.

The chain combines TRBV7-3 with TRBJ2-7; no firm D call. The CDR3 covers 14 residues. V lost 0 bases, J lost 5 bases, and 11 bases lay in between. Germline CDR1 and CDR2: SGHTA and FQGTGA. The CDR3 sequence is CASSLTGSSDEQYF. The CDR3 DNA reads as TGTGCCAGCAGCTTAACCGGGTCCTCGGACGAGCAGTACTTC.

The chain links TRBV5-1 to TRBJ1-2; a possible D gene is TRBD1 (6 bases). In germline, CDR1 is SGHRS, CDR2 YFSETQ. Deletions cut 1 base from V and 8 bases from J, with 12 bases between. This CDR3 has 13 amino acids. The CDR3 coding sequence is TGCGCCAGCAGCTTGTGGGGGGCCGAGGGCTACACCTTC. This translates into CASSLWGAEGYTF.

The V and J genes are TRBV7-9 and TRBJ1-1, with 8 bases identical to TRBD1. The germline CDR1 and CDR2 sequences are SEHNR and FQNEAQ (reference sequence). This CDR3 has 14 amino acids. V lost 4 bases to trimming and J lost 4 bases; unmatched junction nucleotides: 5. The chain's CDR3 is CASSSGQGFTEAFF. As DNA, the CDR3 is TGTGCCAGCAGCTCCGGACAGGGATTCACTGAAGCTTTCTTT.

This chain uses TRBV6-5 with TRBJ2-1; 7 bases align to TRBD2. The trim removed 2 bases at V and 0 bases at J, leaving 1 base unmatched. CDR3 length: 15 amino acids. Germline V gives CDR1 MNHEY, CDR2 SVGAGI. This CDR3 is CASSYGEGSYNEQFF. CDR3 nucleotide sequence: TGTGCCAGCAGTTACGGGGAGGGCTCCTACAATGAGCAGTTCTTC.

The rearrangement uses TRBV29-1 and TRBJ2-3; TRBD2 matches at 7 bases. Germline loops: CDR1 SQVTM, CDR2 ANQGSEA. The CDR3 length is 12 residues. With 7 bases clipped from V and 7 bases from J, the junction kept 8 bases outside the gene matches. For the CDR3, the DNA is TGCAGCGGGGACTATGGGACGAATACGCAGTATTTT. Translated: CSGDYGTNTQYF.

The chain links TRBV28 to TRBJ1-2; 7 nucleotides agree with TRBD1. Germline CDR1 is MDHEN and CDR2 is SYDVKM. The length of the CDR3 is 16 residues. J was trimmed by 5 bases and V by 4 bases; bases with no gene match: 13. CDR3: CASSSQGEGLPYGYTF. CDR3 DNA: TGTGCCAGCAGTTCCCAGGGGGAGGGGCTGCCATATGGCTACACCTTC.